This T cell receptor (beta chain) emerged from a study of blood T cell repertoires in COVID-19. Study in general: Sources were T cells, B-cell-depleted T cells, or PBMCs; the material itself was cDNA or gDNA.

Original analysis: The authors estimated nucleated cell counts from reference gene primer amplification. Assay: immunoSEQ multiplex PCR; the TCRdb copy retains only in-frame clones and omits some. V and J calls and clone size are as listed in that table; D and trimming were resolved from the DNA. Here the sample spans 87,000 or so clones, roughly 80% being singletons. The CDR3 is 15 residues long. Germline lookup yields CDR1 MDHEN and CDR2 SYDVKM. Trimming removed 4 bases at V and 0 bases at J, with 10 bases between. The TCR comes from a woman over 75 with active or convalescent COVID-19. Sequencing used peripheral blood. The chain is built from TRBV28 and TRBJ1-5; D possibly corresponds to TRBD1 (5 bases). This CDR3 reads CASSWGDSSNQPQHF. For the CDR3, the DNA is TGTGCCAGCAGTTGGGGCGACTCTAGCAATCAGCCCCAGCATTTT.